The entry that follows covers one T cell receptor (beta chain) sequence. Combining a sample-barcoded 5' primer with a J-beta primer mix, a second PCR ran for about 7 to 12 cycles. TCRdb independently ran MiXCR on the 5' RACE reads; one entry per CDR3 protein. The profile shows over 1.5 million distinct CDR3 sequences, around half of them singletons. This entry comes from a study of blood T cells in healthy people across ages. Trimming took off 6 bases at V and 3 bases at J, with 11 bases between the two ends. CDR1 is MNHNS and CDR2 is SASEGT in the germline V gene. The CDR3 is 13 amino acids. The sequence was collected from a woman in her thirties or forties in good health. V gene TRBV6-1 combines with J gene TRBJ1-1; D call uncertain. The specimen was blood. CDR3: CASRAGSHTEAFF. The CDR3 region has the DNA TGTGCCAGCAGAGCGGGCAGCCACACTGAAGCTTTCTTT.